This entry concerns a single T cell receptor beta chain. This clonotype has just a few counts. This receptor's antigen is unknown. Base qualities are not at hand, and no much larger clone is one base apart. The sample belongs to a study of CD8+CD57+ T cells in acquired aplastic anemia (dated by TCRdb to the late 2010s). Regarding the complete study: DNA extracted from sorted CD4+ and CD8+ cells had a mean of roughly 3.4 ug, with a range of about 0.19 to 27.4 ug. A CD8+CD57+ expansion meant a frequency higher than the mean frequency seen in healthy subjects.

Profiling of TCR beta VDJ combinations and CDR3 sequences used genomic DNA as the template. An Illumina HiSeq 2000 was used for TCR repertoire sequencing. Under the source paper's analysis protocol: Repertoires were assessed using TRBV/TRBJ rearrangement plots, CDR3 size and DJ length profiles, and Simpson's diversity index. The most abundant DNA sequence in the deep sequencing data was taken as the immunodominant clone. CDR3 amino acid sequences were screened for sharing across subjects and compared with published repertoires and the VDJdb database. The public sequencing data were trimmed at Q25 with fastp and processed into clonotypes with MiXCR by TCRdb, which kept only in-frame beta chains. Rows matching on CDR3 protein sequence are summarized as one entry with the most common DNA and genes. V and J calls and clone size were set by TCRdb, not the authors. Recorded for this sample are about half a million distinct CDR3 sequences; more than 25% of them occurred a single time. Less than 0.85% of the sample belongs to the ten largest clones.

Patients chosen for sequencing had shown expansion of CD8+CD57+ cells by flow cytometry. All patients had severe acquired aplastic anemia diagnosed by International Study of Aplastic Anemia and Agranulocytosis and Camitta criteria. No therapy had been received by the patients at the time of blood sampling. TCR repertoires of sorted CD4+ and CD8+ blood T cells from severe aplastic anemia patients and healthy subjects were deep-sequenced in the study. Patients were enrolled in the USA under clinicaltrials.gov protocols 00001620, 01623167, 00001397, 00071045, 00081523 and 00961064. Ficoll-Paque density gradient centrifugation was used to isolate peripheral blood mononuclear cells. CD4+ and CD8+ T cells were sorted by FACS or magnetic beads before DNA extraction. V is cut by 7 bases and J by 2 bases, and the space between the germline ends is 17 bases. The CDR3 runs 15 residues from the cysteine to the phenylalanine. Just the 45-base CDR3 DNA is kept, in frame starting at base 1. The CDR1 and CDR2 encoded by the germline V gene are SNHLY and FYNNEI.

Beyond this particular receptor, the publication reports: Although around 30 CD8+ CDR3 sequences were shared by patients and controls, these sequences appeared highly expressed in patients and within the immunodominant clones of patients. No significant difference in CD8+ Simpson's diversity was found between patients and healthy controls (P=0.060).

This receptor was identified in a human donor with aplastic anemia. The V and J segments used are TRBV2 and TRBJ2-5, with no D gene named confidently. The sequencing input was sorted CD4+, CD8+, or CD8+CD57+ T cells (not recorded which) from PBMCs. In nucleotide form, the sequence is TGTGCCAGCACCACCCTGACTGGGTCGCAAGAGACCCAGTACTTC. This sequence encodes CASTTLTGSQETQYF. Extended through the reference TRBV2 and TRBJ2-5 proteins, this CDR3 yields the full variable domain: EPEVTQTPSHQVTQMGQEVILRCVPISNHLYFYWYRQILGQKVEFLVSFYNNEISEKSEIFDDQFSVERPDGSNFTLKIRSTKLEDSAMYFCASTTLTGSQETQYFGPGTRLLVL.